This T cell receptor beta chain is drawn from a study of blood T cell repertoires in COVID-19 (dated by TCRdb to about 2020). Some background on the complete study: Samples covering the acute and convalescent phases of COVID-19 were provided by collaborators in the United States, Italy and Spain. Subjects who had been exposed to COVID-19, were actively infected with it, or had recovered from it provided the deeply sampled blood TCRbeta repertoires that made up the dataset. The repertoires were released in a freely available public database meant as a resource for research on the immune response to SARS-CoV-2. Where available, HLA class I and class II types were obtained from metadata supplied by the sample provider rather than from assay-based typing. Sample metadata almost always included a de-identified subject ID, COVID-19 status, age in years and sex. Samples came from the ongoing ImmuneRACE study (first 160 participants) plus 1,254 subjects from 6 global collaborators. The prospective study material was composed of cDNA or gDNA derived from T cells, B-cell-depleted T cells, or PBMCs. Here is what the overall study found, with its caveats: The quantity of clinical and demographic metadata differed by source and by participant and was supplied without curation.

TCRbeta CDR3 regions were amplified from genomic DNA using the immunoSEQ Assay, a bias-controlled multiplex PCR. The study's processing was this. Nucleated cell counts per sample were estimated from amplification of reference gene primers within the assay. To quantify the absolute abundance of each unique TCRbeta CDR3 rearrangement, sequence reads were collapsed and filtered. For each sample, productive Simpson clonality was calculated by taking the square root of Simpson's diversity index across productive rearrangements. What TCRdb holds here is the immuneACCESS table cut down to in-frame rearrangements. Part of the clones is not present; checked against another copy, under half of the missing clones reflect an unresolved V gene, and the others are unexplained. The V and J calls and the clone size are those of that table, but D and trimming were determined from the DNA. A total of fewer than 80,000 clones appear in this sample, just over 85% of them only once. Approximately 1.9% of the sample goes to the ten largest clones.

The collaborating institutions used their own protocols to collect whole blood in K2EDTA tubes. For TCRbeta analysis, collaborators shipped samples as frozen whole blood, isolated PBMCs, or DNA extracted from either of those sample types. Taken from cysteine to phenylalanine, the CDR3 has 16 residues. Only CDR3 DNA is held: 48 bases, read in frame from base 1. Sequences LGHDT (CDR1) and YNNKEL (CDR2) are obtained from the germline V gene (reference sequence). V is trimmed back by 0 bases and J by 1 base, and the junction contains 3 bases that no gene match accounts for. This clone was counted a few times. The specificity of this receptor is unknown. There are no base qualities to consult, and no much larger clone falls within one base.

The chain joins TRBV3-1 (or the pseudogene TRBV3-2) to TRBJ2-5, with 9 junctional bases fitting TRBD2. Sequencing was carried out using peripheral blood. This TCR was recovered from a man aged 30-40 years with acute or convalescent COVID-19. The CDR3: CASSQDERGVQETQYF. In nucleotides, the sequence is TGTGCCAGCAGCCAAGATGAGCGGGGGGTCCAAGAGACCCAGTACTTC.